Each of the 27 T cell receptor beta chains below was sequenced from the same sample in a study of T cell changes during pregnancy in multiple sclerosis. Produced via immunoSEQ multiplex PCR; TCRdb's table is partial and in-frame only. The repertoire includes about 70,000 clones, 94% of them detected once, and approximately 0.63% sits in the top ten. The sample here was peripheral blood, taken in the third trimester of pregnancy. These receptors came from a female donor with multiple sclerosis, enrolled in a pregnancy study.

J is TRBJ1-1 and V is TRBV7-9; 8 bases match TRBD1. The CDR3 has 13 residues. The germline gives CDR1 SEHNR, CDR2 FQNEAQ (reference sequence). Germline trimming cut 6 bases from V and 6 bases from J; bases unmatched to any gene: 6. The CDR3 loop reads CASSRTGSPEAFF. The CDR3 coding sequence is TGTGCCAGCAGTAGGACAGGGAGCCCTGAAGCTTTCTTT.

J is TRBJ2-2 and V is TRBV4-2; 10 nucleotides agree with TRBD2. This CDR3 has 18 residues. Trimming took 4 bases from V and 7 from J; bases not matched to a gene: 15. The germline V gene encodes CDR1 LGHNA and CDR2 YNFKEQ. In DNA form, the CDR3 reads TGTGCCAGCAGCCCCTCGGACAGCGGGGGGGCCGAGGTCGGGGAGCTGTTTTTT. As protein: CASSPSDSGGAEVGELFF.

The rearrangement joins TRBV4-1 to TRBJ2-2; the D gene is possibly TRBD2 (6 bases). Trimming removed 2 bases at V and 3 bases at J, with 13 bases between. CDR1 and CDR2 (germline): MGHRA, YSYEKL. The CDR3 sequence is 16 residues long. The CDR3 here is CASSQNPSVHTGELFF. DNA of the CDR3: TGCGCCAGCAGCCAAAACCCTAGCGTCCACACCGGGGAGCTGTTTTTT.

The chain employs TRBV20-1 and TRBJ1-6, with unresolved D. The germline gives CDR1 DFQATT, CDR2 SNEGSKA (reference sequence). V lost 6 bases and J 9 bases, leaving 9 bases between the germline ends. CDR3 length equals 11 residues. CDR3 sequence (DNA): TGCAGTGCAAACGGGGTTTCACCCCTCCACTTT. Residues: CSANGVSPLHF.

The CDR3 sequence: CASSLDRNSPLHF. The CDR3 DNA reads as TGTGCCAGCTCACTGGACAGGAATTCACCCCTCCACTTT. The J gene is TRBJ1-6, the V gene TRBV18, with TRBD1 matching 7 bases. The CDR3 is 13 residues long. V shed 4 bases and J 7 bases; nucleotides not matched to a gene: 1. From germline, CDR1 is KGHSH and CDR2 LQKENI.

The V and J genes are TRBV7-9 and TRBJ2-7; D may be TRBD1 (6 bases). Trimming shortened V by 5 bases and J by 4 bases, and 18 bases separated the two germline ends. CDR1 and CDR2 from the germline V gene are SEHNR and FQNEAQ (reference sequence). This CDR3 has 15 residues. CDR3 in amino acids: CASSRQVGGGYEQYF. The CDR3 DNA reads as TGTGCCAGCAGCCGACAGGTTGGCGGCGGGTACGAGCAGTACTTC.

The chain couples TRBV29-1 to TRBJ2-2; TRBD1 matches 7 bases. The V and J ends lost 7 bases and 3 bases, in that order; junction bases with no gene match: 14. CDR3 length: 16 amino acids. Germline V gene data show CDR1 as SQVTM and CDR2 as ANQGSEA. CDR3 nucleotides: TGCAGCGGTTATTTACGGGACAGATTCGACACCGGGGAGCTGTTTTTT. This sequence encodes CSGYLRDRFDTGELFF.

This clone was recorded once. V is TRBV30 and J is TRBJ1-6; D gene uncertain. Between the trimmed V and J ends, which lost 3 bases and 8 bases, there was a span of 14 bases. Looked up from germline, CDR1 is GTSNPN and CDR2 is SVGIG (reference sequence). This CDR3 has 14 amino acids. CDR3 bases: TGTGCCTGGAGGTACCAGGAAAGTTATTCACCCCTCCACTTT. Protein: CAWRYQESYSPLHF. Full variable domain (rest looked up from reference TRBV30 and TRBJ1-6): SQTIHQWPATLVQPVGSPLSLECTVEGTSNPNLYWYRQAAGRGLQLLFYSVGIGQISSEVPQNLSASRPQDRQFILSSKKLLLSDSGFYLCAWRYQESYSPLHFGNGTRLTVT.

As DNA, the CDR3 is TGTGCCAGCAGCGCCGGGACAGGGGAAATTGAGCAGTTCTTC. Its translation: CASSAGTGEIEQFF. The rearrangement uses TRBV7-7 and TRBJ2-1; TRBD1 agrees at 10 bases. V gave up 5 bases and J gave up 9 bases; unmatched junction bases: 7. This CDR3 has 14 amino acids. CDR1 SSHAT and CDR2 FNYEAQ come from the germline V gene (reference sequence).

The chain recombines TRBV7-9 with TRBJ2-7; 7 nucleotides agree with TRBD2. CDR3 length equals 16 residues. Trimming at V came to 5 bases and at J to 2 bases, leaving 12 bases not matched to a gene. CDR1 and CDR2 from the germline V gene are SEHNR and FQNEAQ (reference sequence). In DNA form, the CDR3 reads TGTGCCAGCAGCGTCCACGTCCGGGGGGAACCCTACGAGCAGTACTTC. It encodes CASSVHVRGEPYEQYF. Complete variable domain (other parts from reference TRBV7-9 and TRBJ2-7): DTGVSQNPRHKITKRGQNVTFRCDPISEHNRLYWYRQTLGQGPEFLTYFQNEAQLEKSRLLSDRFSAERPKGSFSTLEIQRTEQGDSAMYLCASSVHVRGEPYEQYFGPGTRLTVT.

The chain carries TRBV12-5 and TRBJ1-6, with TRBD1 matching over 7 bases. The germline CDR1 and CDR2 sequences are LGHNT and FRNRAP. CDR3 length equals 16 residues. With 3 bases clipped from V and 5 bases from J, the junction kept 7 bases outside the gene matches. For the CDR3, the DNA is TGTGCTAGTGGTTTAGACCGGGACAGCCATAATTCACCCCTCCACTTT. It encodes CASGLDRDSHNSPLHF.

This chain links TRBV7-2 with TRBJ2-3; 7 positions match TRBD1. The CDR3 is 16 residues long. J gave up 1 base and V 4 bases, and 8 bases lay outside the gene matches. Germline CDR1 is SGHTA and CDR2 is FQGNSA. CDR3 protein: CASSSNPGQGTDTQYF. The CDR3 nucleotides read TGTGCCAGCAGCTCTAACCCCGGACAGGGCACAGATACGCAGTATTTT.

The chain carries TRBV7-2 and TRBJ1-4; D ambiguous. Germline V gives CDR1 SGHTA, CDR2 FQGNSA. This CDR3 region has 14 residues. Trimming took 4 bases from V and 7 from J, leaving 13 bases between them. The CDR3 spells CASSSPKLTEKLFF. CDR3 sequence (DNA): TGTGCCAGCAGCTCTCCGAAGCTAACTGAAAAACTGTTTTTT.

The V call is TRBV7-2, the J call TRBJ2-7, with D possibly TRBD1 on 6 matching bases. The CDR3 runs 15 residues. Germline V lookup: CDR1 SGHTA, CDR2 FQGNSA. V lost 0 bases and J lost 2, with 11 bases in between. CDR3 nucleotide sequence: TGTGCCAGCAGCTTAGCGCTACAGGGACCCTACGAGCAGTACTTC. Translation: CASSLALQGPYEQYF.

The chain combines TRBV6-6 with TRBJ1-2; D remains unclear. Per the germline V gene, CDR1 is MNHNY and CDR2 is SVGAGI (reference sequence). CDR3 length: 16 amino acids. Trimming removed 0 bases at V and 4 bases at J, with 15 bases between. CDR3 sequence (DNA): TGTGCCAGCAGTTACTCGAACCCGGTTTTGAGCTATGGCTACACCTTC. Translated, it gives CASSYSNPVLSYGYTF.

The CDR3 nucleotides read TGTGCCAGTAGTATCGACAGGGACACTGAAGCTTTCTTT. Its protein is CASSIDRDTEAFF. This chain links TRBV19 with TRBJ1-1; 7 positions agree with TRBD1. Trimming removed 3 bases from V and 3 bases from J; junction bases left unmatched: 1. This CDR3 has 13 residues. Germline V gene data show CDR1 as LNHDA and CDR2 as SQIVND (reference sequence).

DNA for the CDR3: TGTGCCAGCAGTCCAGTGTACTACGAGCAGTACTTC. It codes for CASSPVYYEQYF. This chain connects TRBV6-1 to TRBJ2-7, with no clear D. The ends were cut back, 5 bases at V and 3 bases at J, with 8 bases in the middle. The CDR3 extends over 12 amino acids. Germline CDR1 MNHNS, CDR2 SASEGT.

The chain couples TRBV18 to TRBJ2-7; 7 nucleotides align to TRBD2. The V gene's germline CDR1 is KGHSH and CDR2 LQKENI. The CDR3 spans 17 residues. Trimming cost V 2 bases and J 2 bases; bases outside gene matches: 12. The CDR3: CASSPWRGAGTPYEQYF. For the CDR3, the DNA is TGTGCCAGCTCACCATGGAGAGGAGCGGGGACCCCCTACGAGCAGTACTTC.

This chain connects TRBV7-2 to TRBJ1-1; 9 bases match TRBD1. CDR3 length: 17 amino acids. Trimming took 5 bases from V and 2 from J; bases not matched to a gene: 12. Per germline, CDR1 SGHTA and CDR2 FQGNSA. The CDR3 sequence is CASSPYSGTGLNTEAFF. The CDR3 DNA reads TGTGCCAGCAGCCCATACTCGGGGACAGGGCTAAACACTGAAGCTTTCTTT. The full variable domain, its missing parts supplied by reference TRBV7-2 and TRBJ1-1, is GAGVSQSPSNKVTEKGKDVELRCDPISGHTALYWYRQSLGQGLEFLIYFQGNSAPDKSGLPSDRFSAERTGGSVSTLTIQRTQQEDSAVYLCASSPYSGTGLNTEAFFGQGTRLTVV.

The chain joins TRBV9 to TRBJ2-7, with D possibly matching TRBD1 (6 bases). This CDR3 has 12 amino acids. CDR1 is SGDLS and CDR2 is YYNGEE in the germline V gene. With 3 bases removed from V and 6 bases from J, the gap between germline ends came to 10 bases. The CDR3 nucleotides are TGTGCCAGCAGCGACCCCAGGGGCGAGCAGTACTTC. This gives the protein CASSDPRGEQYF.

The chain recombines TRBV18 with TRBJ2-1, with D possibly TRBD1 on 6 matching bases. V lost 7 bases to trimming and J lost 6 bases, with 16 bases between them. The CDR3 is made up of 14 amino acids. The germline gives CDR1 KGHSH, CDR2 LQKENI. The CDR3 reads CASLETGISNEQFF. The DNA of the CDR3 is TGTGCCAGCTTGGAAACAGGGATTAGCAATGAGCAGTTCTTC.

This clone was counted a single time. V is TRBV6-5 and J is TRBJ1-6, with TRBD1 matching 9 bases. CDR1 MNHEY and CDR2 SVGAGI come from the germline V gene. Trimming took 11 bases from V and 10 from J; bases not matched to a gene: 6. The CDR3 is 12 amino acids. CDR3 loop: CAVRDRDSPLHF. The CDR3 DNA reads TGTGCCGTCCGGGACAGGGACTCACCCCTCCACTTT.

The rearrangement uses TRBV7-9 and TRBJ2-1; tentative D call: TRBD2 (6 bases). The CDR3 has 15 amino acids. V lost 6 bases, J lost 9 bases, and 21 bases lay in between. From germline, CDR1 is SEHNR and CDR2 FQNEAQ (reference sequence). CDR3 in DNA: TGTGCCAGCAGTCCCGGGGCGGGGCTTAGGGGTGAGCAGTTCTTC. It codes for CASSPGAGLRGEQFF.

The chain recombines TRBV5-4 with TRBJ2-5; D perhaps matches TRBD1 (7 bases). The CDR3 contains 12 residues. Germline CDR1 is SGHNT and CDR2 is YYREEE (reference sequence). The V end was cut by 9 bases, the J end by 7 bases, with 16 bases between. The CDR3 nucleotides read TGTGCCATCGGCCAGGGGGGCTGGACCCAGTACTTC. Encoded protein: CAIGQGGWTQYF.

The V gene is TRBV23-1, the J gene TRBJ1-5; D is uncertain. TRBV23-1 is classed as an ORF, of uncertain function. The ends were cut back, 7 bases at V and 0 bases at J, with 37 bases in the middle. The CDR3 loop spans 23 amino acids. In DNA, the CDR3 is TGCGCCAGCAATTGGAAGGCCCGGGTTGTAGCACCCATTCTGATATATAGCAATCAGCCCCAGCATTTT. This encodes CASNWKARVVAPILIYSNQPQHF.

This sequence joins TRBV6-5 and TRBJ1-2, with TRBD1 matching over 9 bases. CDR3 length: 14 amino acids. Trimming cost V 7 bases and J 4 bases; bases outside gene matches: 7. Germline values: CDR1 MNHEY, CDR2 SVGAGI. The CDR3 DNA reads TGTGCCAGCACCTACAGGACAGGGGCCTATGGCTACACCTTC. Its translation: CASTYRTGAYGYTF.

This chain joins TRBV14 and TRBJ2-5; 9 bases map to TRBD2. Trimming took 0 bases from V and 3 from J; bases not matched to a gene: 2. The CDR3 is 15 residues long. CDR1 SGHDN and CDR2 FVKESK come from the germline V gene. The CDR3, as DNA: TGTGCCAGCAGCCAAGATCTAGCGGGGAAAGAGACCCAGTACTTC. Amino acid sequence: CASSQDLAGKETQYF.